This T cell receptor (beta chain) was identified in a study of radiotherapy plus CTLA-4 blockade in lung cancer. Overall study context: Disease control reached around 30%, with objective responses in 15% to 20%.

Clones were read by immunoSEQ multiplex PCR, and TCRdb kept only the in-frame ones, dropping some. The sample carries tens of thousands of clones, more than 65% recorded once. With regard to this clone: Its matching antigen is unknown.

Focal radiation plus CTLA-4 blockade with ipilimumab was administered to patients who had chemo-refractory metastatic non-small-cell lung cancer. General study results and limits: The authors reported that early blood T cell clone dynamics, with interferon-beta, best predicted response. Subsequent to radiotherapy plus ipilimumab, tumor-derived TCR clones underwent expansion in blood.

The CDR3 spans 14 residues. The V gene's germline CDR1 is LNHDA and CDR2 SQIVND (reference sequence). V lost 7 bases, J lost 2 bases, and 7 bases stayed unmatched. This receptor was taken from a human donor with non-small cell lung cancer who had stable disease on radiotherapy plus ipilimumab. The gene calls are TRBV19 and TRBJ1-1; 7 nucleotides agree with TRBD1. Sequenced material: peripheral blood, taken from a patient treated with radiotherapy plus ipilimumab. CDR3 in DNA: TGTGCCAGTACCATCGGGACAGACAACACTGAAGCTTTCTTT. This encodes CASTIGTDNTEAFF.